The present T cell receptor beta chain was sequenced within a study of T cell responses to AZD1222 COVID-19 vaccine. Of note for this clone: Its specificity is not known.

Study-level results: Spike was spanned by vaccine-associated CD4 TCRs, which were dominant at 160-218 and 743-854.

Sequenced by immunoSEQ multiplex PCR; TCRdb stores in-frame clones only, minus some. The table lists 80,000 to 95,000 clones, about 90% of them singletons. Germline-derived CDR1 and CDR2 are SGHNT and YENEEA. V was clipped by 5 bases and J by 2 bases; unmatched bases: 14. The CDR3 loop spans 18 amino acids. Specimen: peripheral blood, collected 28 days after the second AZD1222 dose. The V call is TRBV11-3, the J call TRBJ2-2, with TRBD2 identical over 7 bases. The TCR sequence derives from an adult who received the AZD1222 COVID-19 vaccine. CDR3 nucleotides: TGTGCCAGCAGCCAATTCGCTAGCGGACCCTGTAACACCGGGGAGCTGTTTTTT. It yields the protein CASSQFASGPCNTGELFF.